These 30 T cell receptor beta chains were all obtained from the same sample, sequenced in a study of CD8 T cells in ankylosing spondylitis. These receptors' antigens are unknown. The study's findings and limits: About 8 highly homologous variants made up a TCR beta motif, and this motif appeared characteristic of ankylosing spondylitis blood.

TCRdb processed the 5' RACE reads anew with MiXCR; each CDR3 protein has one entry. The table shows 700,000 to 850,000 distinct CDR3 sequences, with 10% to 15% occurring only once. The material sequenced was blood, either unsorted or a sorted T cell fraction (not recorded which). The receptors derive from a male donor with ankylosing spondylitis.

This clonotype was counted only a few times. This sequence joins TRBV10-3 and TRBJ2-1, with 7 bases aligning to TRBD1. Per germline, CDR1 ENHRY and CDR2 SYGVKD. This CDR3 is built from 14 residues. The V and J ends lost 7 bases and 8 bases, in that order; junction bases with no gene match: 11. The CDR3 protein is CAIKSAGGGHEQFF. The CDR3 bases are TGTGCCATCAAATCGGCAGGGGGTGGACATGAGCAGTTCTTC.

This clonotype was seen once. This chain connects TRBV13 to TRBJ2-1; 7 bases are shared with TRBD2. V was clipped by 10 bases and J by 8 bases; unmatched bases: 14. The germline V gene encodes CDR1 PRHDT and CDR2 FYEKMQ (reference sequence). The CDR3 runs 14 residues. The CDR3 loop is CAIGLGLAEDEQFF. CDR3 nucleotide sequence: TGTGCCATCGGCTTAGGGCTAGCGGAAGATGAGCAGTTCTTC.

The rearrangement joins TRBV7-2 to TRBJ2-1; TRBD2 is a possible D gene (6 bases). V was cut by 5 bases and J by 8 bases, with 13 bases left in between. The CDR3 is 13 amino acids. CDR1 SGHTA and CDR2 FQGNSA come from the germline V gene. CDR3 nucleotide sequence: TGTGCCAGCAGCCGACTAGGCGGACATGAGCAGTTCTTC. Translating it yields CASSRLGGHEQFF.

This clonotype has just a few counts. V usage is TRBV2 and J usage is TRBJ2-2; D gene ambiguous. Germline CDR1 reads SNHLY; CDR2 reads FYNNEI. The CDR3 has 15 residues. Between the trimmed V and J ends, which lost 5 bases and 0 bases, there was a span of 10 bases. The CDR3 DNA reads TGTGCCAGCAGTCTAGAGAAGGCGAACACCGGGGAGCTGTTTTTT. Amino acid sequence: CASSLEKANTGELFF.

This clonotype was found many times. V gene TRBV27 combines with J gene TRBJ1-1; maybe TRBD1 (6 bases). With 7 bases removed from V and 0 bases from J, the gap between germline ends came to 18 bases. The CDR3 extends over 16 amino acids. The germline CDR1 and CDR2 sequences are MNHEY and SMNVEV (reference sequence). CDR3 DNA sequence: TGTGCCAGCACCCAGGAGGACAGTCCTATGAACACTGAAGCTTTCTTT. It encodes CASTQEDSPMNTEAFF.

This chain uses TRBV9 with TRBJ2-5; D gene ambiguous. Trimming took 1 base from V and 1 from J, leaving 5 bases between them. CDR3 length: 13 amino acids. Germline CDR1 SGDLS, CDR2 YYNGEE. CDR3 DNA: TGTGCCAGCAGCGTACGGACCCAAGAGACCCAGTACTTC. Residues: CASSVRTQETQYF.

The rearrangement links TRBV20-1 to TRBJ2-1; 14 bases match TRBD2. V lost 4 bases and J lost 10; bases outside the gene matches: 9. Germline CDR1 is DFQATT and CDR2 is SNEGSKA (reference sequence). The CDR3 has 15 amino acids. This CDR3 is CSAKQTSGGAQEQFF. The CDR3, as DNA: TGCAGTGCTAAACAGACTAGCGGGGGGGCCCAGGAGCAGTTCTTC.

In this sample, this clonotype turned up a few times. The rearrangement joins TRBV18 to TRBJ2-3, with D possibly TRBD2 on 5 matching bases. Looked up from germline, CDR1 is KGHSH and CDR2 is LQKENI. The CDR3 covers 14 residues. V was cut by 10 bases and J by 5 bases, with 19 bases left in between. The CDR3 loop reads CATWLDGVIDTQYF. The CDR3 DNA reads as TGTGCCACCTGGCTCGACGGGGTAATAGATACGCAGTATTTT.

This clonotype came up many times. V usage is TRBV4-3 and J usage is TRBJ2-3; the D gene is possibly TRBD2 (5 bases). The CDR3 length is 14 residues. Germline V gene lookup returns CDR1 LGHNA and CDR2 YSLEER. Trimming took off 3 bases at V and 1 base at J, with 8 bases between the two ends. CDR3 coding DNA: TGCGCCAGCAGCCACCGGGATCGCACAGATACGCAGTATTTT. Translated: CASSHRDRTDTQYF.

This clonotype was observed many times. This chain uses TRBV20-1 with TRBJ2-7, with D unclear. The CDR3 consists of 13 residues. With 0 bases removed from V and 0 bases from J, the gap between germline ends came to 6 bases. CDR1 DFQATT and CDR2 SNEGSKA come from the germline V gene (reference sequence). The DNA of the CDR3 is TGCAGTGCTAGAGAAGTTCCCTCCTACGAGCAGTACTTC. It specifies CSAREVPSYEQYF.

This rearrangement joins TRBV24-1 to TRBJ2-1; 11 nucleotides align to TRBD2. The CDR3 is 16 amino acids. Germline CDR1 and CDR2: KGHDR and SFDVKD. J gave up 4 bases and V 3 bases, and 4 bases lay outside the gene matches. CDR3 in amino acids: CATSDHSSGRYNEQFF. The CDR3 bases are TGTGCCACCAGTGATCACTCTAGCGGGAGGTACAATGAGCAGTTCTTC.

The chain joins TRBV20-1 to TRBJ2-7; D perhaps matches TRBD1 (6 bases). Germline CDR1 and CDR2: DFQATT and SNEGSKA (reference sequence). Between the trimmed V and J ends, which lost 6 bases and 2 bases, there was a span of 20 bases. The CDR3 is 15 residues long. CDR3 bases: TGCAGTGCAAGGGGGTTCGGGTCGTGGGCCTACGAGCAGTACTTC. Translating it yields CSARGFGSWAYEQYF.

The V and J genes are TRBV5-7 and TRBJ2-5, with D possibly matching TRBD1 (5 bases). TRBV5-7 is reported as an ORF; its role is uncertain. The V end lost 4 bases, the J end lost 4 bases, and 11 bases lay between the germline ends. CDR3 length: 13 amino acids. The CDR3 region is CASSNQRGETQYF. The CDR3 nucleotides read TGTGCCAGCAGCAATCAAAGGGGAGAGACCCAGTACTTC.

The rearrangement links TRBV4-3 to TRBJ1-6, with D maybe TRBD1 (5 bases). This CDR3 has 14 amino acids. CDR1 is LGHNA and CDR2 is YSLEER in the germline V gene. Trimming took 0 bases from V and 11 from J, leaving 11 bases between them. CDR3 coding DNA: TGCGCCAGCAGCCAAGATCCTACAGGAGCACCCCTCCACTTT. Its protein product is CASSQDPTGAPLHF.

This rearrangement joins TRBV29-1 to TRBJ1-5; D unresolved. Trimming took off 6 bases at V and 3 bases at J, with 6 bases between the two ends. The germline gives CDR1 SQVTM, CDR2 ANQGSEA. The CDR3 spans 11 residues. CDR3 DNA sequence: TGCAGCGTGAGAATCAATCAGCCCCAGCATTTT. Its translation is CSVRINQPQHF.

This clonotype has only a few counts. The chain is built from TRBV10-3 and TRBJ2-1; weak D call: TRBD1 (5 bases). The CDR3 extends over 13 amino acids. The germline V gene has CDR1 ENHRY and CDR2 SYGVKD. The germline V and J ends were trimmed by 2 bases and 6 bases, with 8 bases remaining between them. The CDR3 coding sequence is TGTGCCATCAGTGAGGACAGTTTCAATGAGCAGTTCTTC. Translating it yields CAISEDSFNEQFF.

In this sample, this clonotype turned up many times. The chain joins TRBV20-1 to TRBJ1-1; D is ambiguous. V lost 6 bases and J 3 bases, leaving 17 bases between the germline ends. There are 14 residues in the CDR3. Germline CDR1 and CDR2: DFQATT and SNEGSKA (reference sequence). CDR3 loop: CSAERRAGDTEAFF. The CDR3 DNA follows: TGCAGTGCAGAAAGACGAGCCGGGGACACTGAAGCTTTCTTT.

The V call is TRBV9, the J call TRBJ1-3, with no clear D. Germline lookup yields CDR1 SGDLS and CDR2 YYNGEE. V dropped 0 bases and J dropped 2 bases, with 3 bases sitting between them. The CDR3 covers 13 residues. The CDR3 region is CASSVDPGNTIYF. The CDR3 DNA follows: TGTGCCAGCAGCGTAGACCCTGGAAACACCATATATTTT. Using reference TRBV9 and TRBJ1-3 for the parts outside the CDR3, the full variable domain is DSGVTQTPKHLITATGQRVTLRCSPRSGDLSVYWYQQSLDQGLQFLIQYYNGEERAKGNILERFSAQQFPDLHSELNLSSLELGDSALYFCASSVDPGNTIYFGEGSWLTVV.

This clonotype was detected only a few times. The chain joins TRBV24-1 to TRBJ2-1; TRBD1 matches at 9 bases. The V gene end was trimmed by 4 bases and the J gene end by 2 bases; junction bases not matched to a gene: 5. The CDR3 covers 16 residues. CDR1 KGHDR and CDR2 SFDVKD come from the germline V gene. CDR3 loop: CATSDTGTGPYNEQFF. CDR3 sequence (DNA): TGTGCCACCAGTGACACCGGGACAGGGCCCTACAATGAGCAGTTCTTC.

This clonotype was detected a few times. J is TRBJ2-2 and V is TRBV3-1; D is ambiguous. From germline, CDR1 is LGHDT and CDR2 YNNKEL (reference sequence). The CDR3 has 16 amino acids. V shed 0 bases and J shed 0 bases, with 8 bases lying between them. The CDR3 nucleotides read TGTGCCAGCAGCCAAGATTGGCTAGCGAACACCGGGGAGCTGTTTTTT. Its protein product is CASSQDWLANTGELFF.

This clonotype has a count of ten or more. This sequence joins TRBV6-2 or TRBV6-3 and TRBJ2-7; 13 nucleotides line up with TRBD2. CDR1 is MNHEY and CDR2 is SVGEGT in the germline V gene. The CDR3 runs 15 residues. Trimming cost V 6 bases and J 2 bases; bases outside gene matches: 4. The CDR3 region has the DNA TGTGCCAGCAGACGAGGGACTAGCGGGACCTACGAGCAGTACTTC. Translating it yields CASRRGTSGTYEQYF.

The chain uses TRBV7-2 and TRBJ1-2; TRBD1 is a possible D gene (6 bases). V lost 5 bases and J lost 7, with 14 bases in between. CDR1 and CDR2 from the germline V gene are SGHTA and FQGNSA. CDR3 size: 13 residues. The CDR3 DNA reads TGTGCCAGCAGCGCCCAGGGGCTCGCTGGCTACACCTTC. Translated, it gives CASSAQGLAGYTF.

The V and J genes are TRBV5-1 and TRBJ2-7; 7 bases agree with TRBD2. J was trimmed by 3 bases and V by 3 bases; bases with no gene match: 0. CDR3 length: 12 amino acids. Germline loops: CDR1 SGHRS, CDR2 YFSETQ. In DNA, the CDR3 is TGCGCCAGCAGCTGGGGGGGCTACGAGCAGTACTTC. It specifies CASSWGGYEQYF. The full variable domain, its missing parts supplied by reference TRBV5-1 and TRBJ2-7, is KAGVTQTPRYLIKTRGQQVTLSCSPISGHRSVSWYQQTPGQGLQFLFEYFSETQRNKGNFPGRFSGRQFSNSRSEMNVSTLELGDSALYLCASSWGGYEQYFGPGTRLTVT.

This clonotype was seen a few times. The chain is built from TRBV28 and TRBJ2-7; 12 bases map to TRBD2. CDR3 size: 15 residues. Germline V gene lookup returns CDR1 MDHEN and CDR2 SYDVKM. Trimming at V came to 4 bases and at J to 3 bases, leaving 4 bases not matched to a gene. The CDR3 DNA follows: TGTGCCAGCAGTTCCATGACTAGCGGGAGCTACGAGCAGTACTTC. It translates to CASSSMTSGSYEQYF.

The CDR3 sequence: CASSLTGPTDTQYF. The CDR3 nucleotides read TGTGCCAGCAGCTTAACGGGGCCCACAGATACGCAGTATTTT. The rearrangement links TRBV7-2 to TRBJ2-3; the D gene could be TRBD1 or TRBD2 (5 bases each). The CDR3 spans 14 residues. Trimming removed 2 bases from V and 2 bases from J, with 8 bases in between. CDR1 SGHTA and CDR2 FQGNSA come from the germline V gene. The full variable domain, its missing parts supplied by reference TRBV7-2 and TRBJ2-3, is GAGVSQSPSNKVTEKGKDVELRCDPISGHTALYWYRQSLGQGLEFLIYFQGNSAPDKSGLPSDRFSAERTGGSVSTLTIQRTQQEDSAVYLCASSLTGPTDTQYFGPGTRLTVL.

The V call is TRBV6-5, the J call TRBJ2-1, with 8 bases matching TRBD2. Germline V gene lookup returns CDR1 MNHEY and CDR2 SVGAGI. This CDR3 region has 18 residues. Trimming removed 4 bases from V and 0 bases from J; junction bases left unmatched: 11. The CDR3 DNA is TGTGCCAGCAGTTCTTTATTGGGCGGGACTAGCTCCTACAATGAGCAGTTCTTC. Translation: CASSSLLGGTSSYNEQFF.

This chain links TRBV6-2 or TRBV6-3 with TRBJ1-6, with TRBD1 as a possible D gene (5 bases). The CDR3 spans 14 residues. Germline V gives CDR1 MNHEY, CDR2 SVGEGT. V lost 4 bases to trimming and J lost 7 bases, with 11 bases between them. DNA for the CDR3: TGTGCCAGCAGTTCGCCCTGGGGGAATTCACCCCTCCACTTT. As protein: CASSSPWGNSPLHF.

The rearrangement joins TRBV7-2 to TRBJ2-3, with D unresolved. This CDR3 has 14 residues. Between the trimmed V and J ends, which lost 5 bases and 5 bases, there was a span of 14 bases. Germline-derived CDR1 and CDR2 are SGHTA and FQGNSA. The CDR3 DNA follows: TGTGCCAGCAGCCCGTGGACGATTAAAGATACGCAGTATTTT. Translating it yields CASSPWTIKDTQYF.

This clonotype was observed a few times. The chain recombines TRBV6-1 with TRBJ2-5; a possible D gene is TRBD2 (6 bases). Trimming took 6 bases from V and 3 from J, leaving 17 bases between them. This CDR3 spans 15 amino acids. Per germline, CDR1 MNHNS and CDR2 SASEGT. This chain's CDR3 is CASRRGDWKEETQYF. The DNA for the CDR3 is TGTGCCAGCAGACGAGGGGACTGGAAAGAAGAGACCCAGTACTTC.

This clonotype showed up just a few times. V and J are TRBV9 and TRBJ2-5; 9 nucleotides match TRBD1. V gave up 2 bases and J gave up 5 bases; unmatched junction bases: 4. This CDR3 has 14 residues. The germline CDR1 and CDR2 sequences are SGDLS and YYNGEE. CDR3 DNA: TGTGCCAGCAGCGTCAGTACAGGGGGCGAGACCCAGTACTTC. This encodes CASSVSTGGETQYF.